Below are 13 T cell receptor beta chains sequenced from a single sample in a study of blood T cell repertoires in COVID-19 (dated by TCRdb to about 2020). The library came from the immunoSEQ multiplex PCR assay. The source is immuneACCESS, and TCRdb retained only in-frame sequences with V and J called. Part of the clones is not carried over; for the studies checked, unresolved V genes explain less than half of this, and the remainder is unexplained. The table for this sample lists about 250,000 clones; about 86% of them were counted only once. The ten biggest clones cover over 7.5% of the sample. The sequenced material came from peripheral blood. Source of these receptors: an elderly man with acute or convalescent COVID-19.

This clone was detected a few times. This chain connects TRBV30 to TRBJ1-6, with D possibly TRBD1 on 5 matching bases. The CDR3 loop spans 12 amino acids. Looked up from germline, CDR1 is GTSNPN and CDR2 is SVGIG (reference sequence). Trimming took off 2 bases at V and 10 bases at J, with 9 bases between the two ends. The CDR3 here is CAWSSTESPLHF. The CDR3 DNA is TGTGCCTGGAGTTCGACAGAATCACCCCTCCACTTT.

The chain joins TRBV10-3 to TRBJ2-7; 7 bases are a match to TRBD1. Trimming removed 4 bases from V and 0 bases from J; junction bases left unmatched: 15. Germline values: CDR1 ENHRY, CDR2 SYGVKD. CDR3 length equals 18 residues. The chain's CDR3 is CAISGDRNRGPTSYEQYF. The CDR3 DNA reads as TGTGCCATCAGTGGGGACAGAAACAGGGGACCAACCTCCTACGAGCAGTACTTC.

This chain links TRBV2 with TRBJ2-7; possible D gene TRBD1, 7 bases. This CDR3 contains 15 residues. The germline V and J ends were trimmed by 6 bases and 5 bases, with 20 bases remaining between them. Germline values: CDR1 SNHLY, CDR2 FYNNEI. The CDR3 spells CASRPLEAGGHEQYF. In DNA, the CDR3 is TGTGCCAGCAGACCCTTAGAGGCAGGGGGGCACGAGCAGTACTTC.

The chain links TRBV7-6 to TRBJ2-2; 10 bases map to TRBD2. The CDR3 spans 16 residues. The J segment lost 6 bases and the V segment lost 5 bases, leaving 9 bases of the junction unmatched. Per germline, CDR1 SGHVS and CDR2 FNYEAQ. The chain's CDR3 is CASSVLASGSSGELFF. CDR3 DNA sequence: TGTGCCAGCAGCGTACTCGCTAGCGGGAGTTCCGGGGAGCTGTTTTTT. Full variable domain (remainder filled in from reference TRBV7-6 and TRBJ2-2): GAGVSQSPRYKVTKRGQDVALRCDPISGHVSLYWYRQALGQGPEFLTYFNYEAQQDKSGLPNDRFSAERPEGSISTLTIQRTEQRDSAMYRCASSVLASGSSGELFFGEGSRLTVL.

This chain links TRBV12-5 with TRBJ2-3; 9 nucleotides align to TRBD1. CDR3 length: 13 residues. After removal of 6 bases from V and 5 bases from J, the junction contained 3 bases not matched to a gene. Germline loops: CDR1 LGHNT, CDR2 FRNRAP. The CDR3 is CASGLGQGDTQYF. Written as DNA, the CDR3 is TGTGCTAGTGGACTGGGACAGGGAGATACGCAGTATTTT.

This clone occurred once. This chain connects TRBV7-8 to TRBJ2-7, with 8 bases that match TRBD2. This CDR3 contains 14 residues. Germline CDR1 and CDR2: SGHVS and FQNEAQ. V shed 3 bases, J shed 7 bases, and the junction held 8 bases outside the gene matches. Here the CDR3 DNA reads TGTGCCAGCAGCTTTCGCGGGGGGCCCTTTGAGCAGTACTTC. Protein: CASSFRGGPFEQYF.

V usage is TRBV12-3 or TRBV12-4 and J usage is TRBJ1-5; D call uncertain. The V end lost 11 bases, the J end lost 7 bases, and 9 bases lay between the germline ends. The CDR3 has 10 amino acids. Here the CDR3 reads CALPGQPQHF. The CDR3 region has the DNA TGTGCCCTACCGGGACAGCCCCAGCATTTT.

This chain uses TRBV5-1 with TRBJ2-7, with 12 bases matching TRBD2. V trimming: 0 bases; J trimming: 0 bases; junction bases outside the gene matches: 4. Germline V lookup: CDR1 SGHRS, CDR2 YFSETQ. This CDR3 spans 17 amino acids. CDR3 sequence (DNA): TGCGCCAGCAGCTTGGCCTCGACTAGCGGGAGCTCCTACGAGCAGTACTTC. Translation: CASSLASTSGSSYEQYF.

The chain has TRBV7-2 and TRBJ2-1, with TRBD2 matching over 9 bases. Germline trimming cut 4 bases from V and 1 base from J; bases unmatched to any gene: 8. Germline values: CDR1 SGHTA, CDR2 FQGNSA. CDR3 length: 17 residues. Here the CDR3 reads CASSSRTSARSYNEQFF. CDR3 DNA: TGTGCCAGCAGCTCGAGGACTAGCGCTAGATCCTACAATGAGCAGTTCTTC.

This clone was detected a few times. The gene calls are TRBV30 and TRBJ2-7, with TRBD2 matching over 9 bases. The CDR3 spans 15 residues. CDR1 is GTSNPN, CDR2 SVGIG, per germline (reference sequence). Trimming at V came to 4 bases and at J to 2 bases, leaving 9 bases not matched to a gene. The CDR3 region is CAWIKRGRETYEQYF. The CDR3 DNA sequence: TGTGCCTGGATAAAACGCGGGAGGGAAACCTACGAGCAGTACTTC.

The CDR3, as DNA: TGTGCCAGCATAACAGGGGGCCGCTCCTACGAGCAGTACTTC. Its protein is CASITGGRSYEQYF. The chain joins TRBV28 to TRBJ2-7; the match to TRBD1 covers 9 bases. V gave up 7 bases and J gave up 0 bases; unmatched junction bases: 4. CDR3 length: 14 amino acids. CDR1 is MDHEN, CDR2 SYDVKM, per germline.

The chain uses TRBV6-2 or TRBV6-3 and TRBJ1-1; no clear D gene. The V gene lost 2 bases and the J gene lost 11 bases, with 9 bases spanning the gap. CDR1 and CDR2 from the germline V gene are MNHEY and SVGEGT. CDR3 length equals 11 residues. The CDR3 DNA reads as TGTGCCAGCAGTTACCCATACAAGGCTTTCTTT. Translating gives CASSYPYKAFF.

CDR3 bases: TGTGCCAGCAGTTACTCGCAACATACCTACGAGCAGTACTTC. Translating it yields CASSYSQHTYEQYF. This chain joins TRBV6-5 and TRBJ2-7; D call uncertain. CDR3 length: 14 amino acids. CDR1 is MNHEY, CDR2 SVGAGI, per germline. Trimming shortened V by 0 bases and J by 2 bases, and 8 bases separated the two germline ends.